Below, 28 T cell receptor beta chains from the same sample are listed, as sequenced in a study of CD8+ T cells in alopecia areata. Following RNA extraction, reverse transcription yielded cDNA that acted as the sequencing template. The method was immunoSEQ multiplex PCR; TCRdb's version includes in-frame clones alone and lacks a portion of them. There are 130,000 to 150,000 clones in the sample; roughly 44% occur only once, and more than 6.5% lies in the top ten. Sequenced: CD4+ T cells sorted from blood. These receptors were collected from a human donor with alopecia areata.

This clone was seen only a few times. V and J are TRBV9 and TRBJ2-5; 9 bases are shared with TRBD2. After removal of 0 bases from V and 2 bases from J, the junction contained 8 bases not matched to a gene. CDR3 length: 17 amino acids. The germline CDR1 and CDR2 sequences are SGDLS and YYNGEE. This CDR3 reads CASSVVPSGRTQETQYF. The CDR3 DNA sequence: TGTGCCAGCAGCGTAGTTCCGAGCGGGAGGACACAAGAGACCCAGTACTTC.

CDR3 residues: CAWSERDNEQFF. CDR3 coding DNA: TGTGCCTGGTCCGAGCGGGACAATGAGCAGTTCTTC. The gene calls are TRBV30 and TRBJ2-1, with a tentative D call TRBD2 (6 bases). The CDR3 totals 12 residues. Germline-derived CDR1 and CDR2 are GTSNPN and SVGIG (reference sequence). The V end was cut by 5 bases, the J end by 5 bases, with 10 bases between.

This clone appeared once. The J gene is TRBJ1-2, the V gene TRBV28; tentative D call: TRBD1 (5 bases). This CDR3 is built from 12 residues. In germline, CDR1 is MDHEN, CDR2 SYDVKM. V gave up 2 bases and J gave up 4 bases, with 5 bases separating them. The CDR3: CASSLQGYGYTF. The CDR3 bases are TGTGCCAGCAGTTTACAGGGCTATGGCTACACCTTC.

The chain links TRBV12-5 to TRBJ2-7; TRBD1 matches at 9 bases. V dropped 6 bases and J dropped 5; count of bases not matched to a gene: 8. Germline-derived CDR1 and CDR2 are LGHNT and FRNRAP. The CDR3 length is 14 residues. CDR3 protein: CASGPGQGYDEQYF. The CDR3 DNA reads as TGTGCTAGTGGCCCGGGACAGGGTTATGACGAGCAGTACTTC.

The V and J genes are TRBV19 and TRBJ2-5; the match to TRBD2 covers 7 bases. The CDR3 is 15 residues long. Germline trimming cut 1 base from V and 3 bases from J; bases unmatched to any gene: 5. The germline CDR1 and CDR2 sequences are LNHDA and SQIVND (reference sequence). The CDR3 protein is CASSIGGSIEETQYF. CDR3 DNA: TGTGCCAGTAGTATAGGCGGGAGTATCGAAGAGACCCAGTACTTC.

DNA of the CDR3: TGCAGCGTTGGGGCCCTCCCGAGCGAGCAGTACTTC. It yields the protein CSVGALPSEQYF. The chain uses TRBV29-1 and TRBJ2-7; D is uncertain. The CDR3 is made up of 12 amino acids. CDR1 SQVTM and CDR2 ANQGSEA come from the germline V gene. Trimming removed 4 bases at V and 6 bases at J, with 13 bases between.

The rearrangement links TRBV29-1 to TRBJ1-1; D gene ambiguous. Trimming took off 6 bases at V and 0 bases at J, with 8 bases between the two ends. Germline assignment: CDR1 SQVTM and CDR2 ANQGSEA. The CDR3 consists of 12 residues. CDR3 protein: CSVSNMNTEAFF. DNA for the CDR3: TGCAGCGTGAGCAACATGAACACTGAAGCTTTCTTT.

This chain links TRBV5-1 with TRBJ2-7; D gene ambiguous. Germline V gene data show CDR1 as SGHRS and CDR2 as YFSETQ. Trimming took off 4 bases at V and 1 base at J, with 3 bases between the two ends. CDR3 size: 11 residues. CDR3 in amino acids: CASSRSYEQYF. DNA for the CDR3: TGCGCCAGCAGCCGATCCTACGAGCAGTACTTC.

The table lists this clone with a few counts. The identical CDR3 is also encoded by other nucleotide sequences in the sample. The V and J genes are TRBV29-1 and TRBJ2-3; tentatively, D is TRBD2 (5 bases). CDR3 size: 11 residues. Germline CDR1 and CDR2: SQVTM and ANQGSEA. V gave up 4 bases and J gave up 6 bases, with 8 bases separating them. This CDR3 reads CSVGPGDTQYF. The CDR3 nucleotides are TGCAGCGTTGGGCCGGGGGATACGCAGTATTTT.

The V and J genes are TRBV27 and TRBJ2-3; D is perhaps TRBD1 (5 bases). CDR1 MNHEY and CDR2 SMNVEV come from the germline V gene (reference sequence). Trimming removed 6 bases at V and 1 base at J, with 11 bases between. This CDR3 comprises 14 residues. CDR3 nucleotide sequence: TGTGCCAGCAGCCAGGGAAGCGGCACAGATACGCAGTATTTT. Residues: CASSQGSGTDTQYF.

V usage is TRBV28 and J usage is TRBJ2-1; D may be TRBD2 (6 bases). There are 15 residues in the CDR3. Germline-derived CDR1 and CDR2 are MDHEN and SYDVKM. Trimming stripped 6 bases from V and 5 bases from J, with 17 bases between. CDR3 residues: CASRGALWGDNEQFF. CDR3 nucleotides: TGTGCCAGCAGGGGCGCACTCTGGGGGGACAATGAGCAGTTCTTC.

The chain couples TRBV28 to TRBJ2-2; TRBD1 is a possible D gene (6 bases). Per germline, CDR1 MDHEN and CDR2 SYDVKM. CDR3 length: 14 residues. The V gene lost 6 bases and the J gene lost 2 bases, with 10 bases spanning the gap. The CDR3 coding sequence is TGTGCCAGCAGAACGGGACAAAACACCGGGGAGCTGTTTTTT. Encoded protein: CASRTGQNTGELFF.

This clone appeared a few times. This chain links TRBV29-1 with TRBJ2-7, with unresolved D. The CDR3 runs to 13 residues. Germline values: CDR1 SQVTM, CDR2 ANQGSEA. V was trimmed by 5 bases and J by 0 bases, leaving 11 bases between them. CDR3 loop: CSVRMSSSYEQYF. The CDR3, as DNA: TGCAGCGTTCGGATGTCGAGCTCCTACGAGCAGTACTTC.

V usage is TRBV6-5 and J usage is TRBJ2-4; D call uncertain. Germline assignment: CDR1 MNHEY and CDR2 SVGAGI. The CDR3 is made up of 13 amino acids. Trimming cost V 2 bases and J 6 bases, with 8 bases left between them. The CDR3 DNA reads TGTGCCAGCAGTTACCAGCCAGGAAACATTCAGTACTTC. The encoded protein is CASSYQPGNIQYF.

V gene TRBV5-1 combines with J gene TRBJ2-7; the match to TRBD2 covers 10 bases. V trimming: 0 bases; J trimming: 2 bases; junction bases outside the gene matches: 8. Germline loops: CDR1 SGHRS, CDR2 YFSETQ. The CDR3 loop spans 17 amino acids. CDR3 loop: CASSLGLAGARTYEQYF. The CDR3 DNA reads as TGCGCCAGCAGCTTGGGGCTAGCGGGGGCCCGGACCTACGAGCAGTACTTC.

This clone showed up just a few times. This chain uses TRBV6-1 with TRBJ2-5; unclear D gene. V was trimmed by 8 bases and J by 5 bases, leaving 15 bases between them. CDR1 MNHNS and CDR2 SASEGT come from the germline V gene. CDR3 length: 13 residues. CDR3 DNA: TGTGCCAGCCGAGCGCCGGCAGTGGAGACCCAGTACTTC. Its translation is CASRAPAVETQYF.

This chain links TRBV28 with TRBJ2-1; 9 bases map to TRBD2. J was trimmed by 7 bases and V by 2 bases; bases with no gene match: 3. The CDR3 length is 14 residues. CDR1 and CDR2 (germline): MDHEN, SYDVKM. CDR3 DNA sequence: TGTGCCAGCAGTTTAGTGCTAGCGGGGAATGAGCAGTTCTTC. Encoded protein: CASSLVLAGNEQFF.

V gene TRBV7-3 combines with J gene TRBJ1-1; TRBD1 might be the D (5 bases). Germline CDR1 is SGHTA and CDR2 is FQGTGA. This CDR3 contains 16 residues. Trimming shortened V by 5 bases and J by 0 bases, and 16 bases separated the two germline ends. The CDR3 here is CASSIAGGALNTEAFF. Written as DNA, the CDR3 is TGTGCCAGCAGCATAGCCGGAGGGGCCCTGAACACTGAAGCTTTCTTT.

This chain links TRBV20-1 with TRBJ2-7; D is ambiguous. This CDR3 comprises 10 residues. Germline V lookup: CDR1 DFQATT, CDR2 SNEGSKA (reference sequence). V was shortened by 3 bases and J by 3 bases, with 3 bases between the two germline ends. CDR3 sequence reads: CSARSYEQYF. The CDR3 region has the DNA TGCAGTGCTAGGAGCTACGAGCAGTACTTC.

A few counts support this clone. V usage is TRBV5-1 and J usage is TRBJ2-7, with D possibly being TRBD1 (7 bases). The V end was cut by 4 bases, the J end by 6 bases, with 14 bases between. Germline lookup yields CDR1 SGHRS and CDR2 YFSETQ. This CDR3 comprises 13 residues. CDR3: CASSGSQGGEQYF. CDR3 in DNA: TGCGCCAGCAGCGGTTCCCAGGGGGGCGAGCAGTACTTC.

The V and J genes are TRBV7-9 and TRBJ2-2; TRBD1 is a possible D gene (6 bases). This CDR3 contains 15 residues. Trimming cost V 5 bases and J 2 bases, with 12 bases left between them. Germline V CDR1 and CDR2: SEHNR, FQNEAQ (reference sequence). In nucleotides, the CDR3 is TGTGCCAGCAGCCCTCAGGGGAGCAACACCGGGGAGCTGTTTTTT. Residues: CASSPQGSNTGELFF.

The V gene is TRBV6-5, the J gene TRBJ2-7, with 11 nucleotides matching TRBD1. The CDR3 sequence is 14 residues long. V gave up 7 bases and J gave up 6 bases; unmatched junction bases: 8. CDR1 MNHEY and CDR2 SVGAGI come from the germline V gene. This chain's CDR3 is CASIPAGQGAEQYF. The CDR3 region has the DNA TGTGCCAGCATCCCGGCCGGACAGGGGGCCGAGCAGTACTTC.

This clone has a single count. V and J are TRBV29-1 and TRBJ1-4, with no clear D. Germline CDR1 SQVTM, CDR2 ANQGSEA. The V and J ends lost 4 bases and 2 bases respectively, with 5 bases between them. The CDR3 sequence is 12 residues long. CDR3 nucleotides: TGCAGCGTTGGGGCGACTAATGAAAAACTGTTTTTT. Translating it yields CSVGATNEKLFF.

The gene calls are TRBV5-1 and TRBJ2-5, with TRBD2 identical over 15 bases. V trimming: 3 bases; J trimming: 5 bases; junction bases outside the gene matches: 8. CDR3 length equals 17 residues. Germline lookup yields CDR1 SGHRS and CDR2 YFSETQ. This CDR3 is CASSYRGLAGGLETQYF. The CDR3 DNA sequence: TGCGCCAGCAGCTACCGGGGACTAGCGGGAGGTTTGGAGACCCAGTACTTC.

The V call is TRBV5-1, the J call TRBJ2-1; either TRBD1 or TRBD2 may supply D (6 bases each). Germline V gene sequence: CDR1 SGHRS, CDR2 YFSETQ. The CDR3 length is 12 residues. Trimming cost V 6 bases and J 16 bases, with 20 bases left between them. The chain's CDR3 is CASKRGAGFEFF. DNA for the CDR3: TGCGCCAGCAAGAGGGGGGCGGGATTTGAATTCTTC.

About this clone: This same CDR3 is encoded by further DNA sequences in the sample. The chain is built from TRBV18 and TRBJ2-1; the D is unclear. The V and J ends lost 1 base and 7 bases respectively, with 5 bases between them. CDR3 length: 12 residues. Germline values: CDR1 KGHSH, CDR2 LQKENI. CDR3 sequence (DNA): TGTGCCAGCTCACCACTGGGGAATGAGCAGTTCTTC. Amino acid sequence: CASSPLGNEQFF.

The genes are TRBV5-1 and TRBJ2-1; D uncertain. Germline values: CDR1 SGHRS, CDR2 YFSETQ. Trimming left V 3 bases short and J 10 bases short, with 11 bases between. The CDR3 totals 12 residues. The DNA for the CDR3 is TGCGCCAGCAGCTCCCCGCCCGCGGAGCAGTTCTTC. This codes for CASSSPPAEQFF.

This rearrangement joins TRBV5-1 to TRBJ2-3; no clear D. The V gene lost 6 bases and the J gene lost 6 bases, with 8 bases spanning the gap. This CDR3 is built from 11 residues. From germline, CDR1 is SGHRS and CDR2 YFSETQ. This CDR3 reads CASNVRDTQYF. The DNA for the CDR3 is TGCGCCAGCAACGTCCGGGATACGCAGTATTTT.